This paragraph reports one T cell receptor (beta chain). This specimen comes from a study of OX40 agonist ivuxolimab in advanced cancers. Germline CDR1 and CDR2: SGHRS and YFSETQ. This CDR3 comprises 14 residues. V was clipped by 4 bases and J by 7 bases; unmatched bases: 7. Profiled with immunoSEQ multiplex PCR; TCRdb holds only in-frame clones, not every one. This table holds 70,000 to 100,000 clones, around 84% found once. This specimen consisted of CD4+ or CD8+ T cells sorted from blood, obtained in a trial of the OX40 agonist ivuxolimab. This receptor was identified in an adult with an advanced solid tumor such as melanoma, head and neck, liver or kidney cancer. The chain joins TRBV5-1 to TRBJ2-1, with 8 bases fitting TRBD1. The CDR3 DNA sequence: TGCGCCAGCAGCGCTGGACAGGGTGGAAATGAGCAGTTCTTC. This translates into CASSAGQGGNEQFF. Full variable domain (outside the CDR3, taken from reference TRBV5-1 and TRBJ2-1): KAGVTQTPRYLIKTRGQQVTLSCSPISGHRSVSWYQQTPGQGLQFLFEYFSETQRNKGNFPGRFSGRQFSNSRSEMNVSTLELGDSALYLCASSAGQGGNEQFFGPGTRLTVL.